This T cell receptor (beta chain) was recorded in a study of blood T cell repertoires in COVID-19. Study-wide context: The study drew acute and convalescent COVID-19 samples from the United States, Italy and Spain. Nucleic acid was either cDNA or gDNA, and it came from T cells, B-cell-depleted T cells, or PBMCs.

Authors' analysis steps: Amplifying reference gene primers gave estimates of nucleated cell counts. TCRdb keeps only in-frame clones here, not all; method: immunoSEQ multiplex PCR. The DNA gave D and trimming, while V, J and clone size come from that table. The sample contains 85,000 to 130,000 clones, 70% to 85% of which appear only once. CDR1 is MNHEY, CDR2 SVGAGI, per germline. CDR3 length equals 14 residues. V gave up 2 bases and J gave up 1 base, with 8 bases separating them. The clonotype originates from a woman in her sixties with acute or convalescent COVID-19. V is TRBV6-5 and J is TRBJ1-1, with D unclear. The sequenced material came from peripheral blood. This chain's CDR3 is CASSYLTTNTEAFF. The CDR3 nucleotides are TGTGCCAGCAGTTACCTGACAACGAACACTGAAGCTTTCTTT.